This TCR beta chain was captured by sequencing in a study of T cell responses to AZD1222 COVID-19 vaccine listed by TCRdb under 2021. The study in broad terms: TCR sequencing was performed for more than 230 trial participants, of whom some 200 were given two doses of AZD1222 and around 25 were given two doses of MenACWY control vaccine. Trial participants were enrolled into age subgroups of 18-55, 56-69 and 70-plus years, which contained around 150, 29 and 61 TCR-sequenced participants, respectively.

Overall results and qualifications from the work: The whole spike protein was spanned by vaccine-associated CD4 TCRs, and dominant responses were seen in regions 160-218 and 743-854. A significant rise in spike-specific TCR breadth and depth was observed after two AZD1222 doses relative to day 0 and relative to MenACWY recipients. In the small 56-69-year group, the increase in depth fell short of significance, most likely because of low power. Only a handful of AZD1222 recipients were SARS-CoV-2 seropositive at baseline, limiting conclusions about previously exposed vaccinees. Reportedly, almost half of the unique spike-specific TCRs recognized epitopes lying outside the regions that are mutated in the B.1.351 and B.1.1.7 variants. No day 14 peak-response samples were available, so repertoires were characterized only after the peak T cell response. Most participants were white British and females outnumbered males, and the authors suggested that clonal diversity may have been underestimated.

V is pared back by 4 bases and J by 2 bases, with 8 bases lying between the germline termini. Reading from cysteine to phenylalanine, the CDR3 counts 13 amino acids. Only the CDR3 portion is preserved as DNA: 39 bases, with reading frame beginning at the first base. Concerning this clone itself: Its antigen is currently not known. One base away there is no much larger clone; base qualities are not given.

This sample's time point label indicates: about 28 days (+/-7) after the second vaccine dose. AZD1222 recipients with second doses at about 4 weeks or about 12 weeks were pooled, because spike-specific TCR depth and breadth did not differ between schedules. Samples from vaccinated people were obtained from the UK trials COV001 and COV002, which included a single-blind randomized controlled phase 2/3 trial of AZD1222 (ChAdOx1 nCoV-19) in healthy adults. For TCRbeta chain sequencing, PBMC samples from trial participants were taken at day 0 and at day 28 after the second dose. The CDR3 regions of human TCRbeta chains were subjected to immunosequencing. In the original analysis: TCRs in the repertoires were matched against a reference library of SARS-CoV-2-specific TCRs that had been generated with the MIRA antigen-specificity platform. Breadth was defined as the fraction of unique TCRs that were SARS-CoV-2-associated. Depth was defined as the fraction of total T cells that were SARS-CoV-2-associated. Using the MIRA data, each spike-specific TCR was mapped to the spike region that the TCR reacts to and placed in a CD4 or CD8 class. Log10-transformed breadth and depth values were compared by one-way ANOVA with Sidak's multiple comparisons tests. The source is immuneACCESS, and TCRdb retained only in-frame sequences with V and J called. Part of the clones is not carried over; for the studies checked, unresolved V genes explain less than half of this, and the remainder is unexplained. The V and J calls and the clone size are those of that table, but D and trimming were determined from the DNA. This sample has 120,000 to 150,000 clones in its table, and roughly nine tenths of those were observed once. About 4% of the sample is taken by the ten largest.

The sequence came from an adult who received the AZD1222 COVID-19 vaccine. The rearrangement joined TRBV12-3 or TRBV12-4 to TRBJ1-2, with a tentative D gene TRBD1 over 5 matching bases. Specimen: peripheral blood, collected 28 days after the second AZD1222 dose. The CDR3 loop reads CASSSDTNYGYTF. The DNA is TGTGCCAGCAGTTCGGACACGAACTATGGCTACACCTTC.